This TCR beta chain was sequenced during a study of regulatory T cells in long-lasting Graves disease (dated by TCRdb to the early 2020s). Study-wide context: Persistent Graves' disease was defined as antithyroid drug treatment for over 5 years with persistently positive TSH receptor autoantibodies. Peripheral blood TCR sequencing and RNA sequencing compared persistent Graves' disease patients with newly diagnosed Graves' disease patients. The study took place in China and was registered as a clinical trial. A total of roughly 35 samples were covered by TCR sequencing, comprising around 13 persistent and around 20 newly diagnosed Graves' disease patients. On average, persistent Graves' disease patients in the clinical cohort had been on antithyroid drugs for roughly 11 years. Beyond this particular receptor, the publication reports: Compared with newly diagnosed patients, persistent Graves' disease patients had lower TCR Shannon entropy and fewer highly expanded clones, which suggests clonal expansion. The authors noted that the small sample size was a limitation that may lower accuracy. Only the TCR beta chain was sequenced and analyzed. A larger number of public clonotypes was shared among persistent patients (under 3,000) than among newly diagnosed patients (roughly 970). Because the primary lesion, thyroid tissue, could not be accessed, the study looked at peripheral blood alone. Persistent disease showed preferential use of TRBV28, TRBJ1-2 and TRBJ2-5, whereas newly diagnosed disease favored TRBV20-1 and TRBJ2-1.

Libraries came from multiplex PCR. TCRdb shows the sequencer as Illumina HiSeq 4000. To build TCR beta libraries, CDR3 regions were amplified by Arm-PCR using iRepertoire HTBI primers. Before sequencing, the PCR products went through gel purification. As for the original processing: Gene usage analysis of CDR3 amino acid clonotypes relied on the roughly 64 TRBV and 12 to 15 TRBJ segments identified across samples. Filtered high-quality paired reads were merged into contigs using COPE and FqMerger. BLAST was used to align contigs to IMGT TRBV, TRBD and TRBJ reference genes, and CDR3 was defined according to IMGT. Highly expanded clones were defined as clonotypes with a frequency above 0.1%. Shannon entropy was used to measure repertoire diversity, and the Gini coefficient was used to measure V-J evenness. Public clonotypes were defined as clonotypes shared by more than one individual. TCRdb reworked the public reads: Q25 trimming with fastp, MiXCR clone assembly, productive beta chains retained. Every CDR3 protein is listed once, alongside the most common genes and DNA of its rows. None of the V and J calls come from the authors' own analysis; TCRdb made them. The sample table contains 400,000 to 600,000 distinct CDR3 sequences; only one count was recorded for 20% to 25% of them. More than 6% of the sample rests with the top ten.

Taken from cysteine to phenylalanine, the CDR3 has 13 residues. CDR3 DNA is the only sequence kept; it has 39 bases, read in frame from the first base. V is pared back by 2 bases and J by 8 bases, with 9 bases lying between the germline termini. The table lists this clonotype with a few counts. No cognate antigen has been identified for it. Per-base qualities were not stored, and no clone one base away is much larger. Sample time point, as interpreted from the label and publication: persistent/refractory GD, antithyroid drugs over 5 years with positive TRAb. For both TCR sequencing and RNA sequencing, RNA was extracted from PBMCs using TRIzol. The diagnosis of Graves' disease was made according to American Thyroid Association guidelines. The patients came from an endocrinology department in Xi'an, China. Each patient gave approximately 8.8 milliliters of peripheral blood, collected in an EDTA anticoagulant tube. Ficoll Paque Plus density gradient separation was used to isolate PBMCs, and no additional T cell sorting was done. An Agilent 2100 Bioanalyzer and agarose gel were used to check RNA quality, while a NanoDrop 2000 measured RNA concentration.

The chain joins TRBV12-3 or TRBV12-4 to TRBJ2-2, with the D gene call left open. This TCR came from a female donor with Graves disease. Sequences were derived from peripheral blood mononuclear cells (PBMCs), sampled when the disease was refractory, from a patient treated with antithyroid drugs. CDR3 sequence: CASSLSEVGELFF. The DNA reads TGTGCCAGCAGTTTATCTGAGGTGGGGGAGCTGTTTTTT.